The 20 T cell receptor beta chains in this list originate from one sample, sequenced in a study of glioma-infiltrating T cells (dated by TCRdb to about 2016). Data came from an Illumina MiSeq. TCR alpha and beta CDR3 regions were amplified with the iRepertoire nested amplicon-rescue multiplex PCR (arm-PCR) platform from RNA. The public sequencing data were trimmed at Q25 with fastp and processed into clonotypes with MiXCR by TCRdb, which kept only in-frame beta chains. Rows with one shared CDR3 protein collapse into an entry with the most common genes and DNA. This sample holds around 10,000 distinct CDR3 sequences; roughly 61% were observed only once. 20% of the sample rests with the top ten. Sequenced input: glioma tissue, nonneoplastic brain tissue, or PBMCs (not recorded which). These TCRs come from a human donor with low-grade glioma or glioblastoma, undergoing nonglioma brain surgery, or in good health (not recorded which).

This rearrangement joins TRBV28 to TRBJ2-7, with D possibly TRBD1 on 5 matching bases. The germline CDR1 and CDR2 sequences are MDHEN and SYDVKM. V was pared by 3 bases and J by 1 base, with 7 bases between. This CDR3 comprises 13 residues. CDR3 residues: CASSFRDSYEQYF. CDR3 coding DNA: TGTGCCAGCAGTTTCAGGGATTCCTACGAGCAGTACTTC.

Notes on this clonotype: At one of its ends the junction is not consistent with the germline gene, which may arise from a read error. This chain uses TRBV15 with TRBJ2-7; D not resolved. Germline assignment: CDR1 LNHNV and CDR2 YYDKDF (reference sequence). The CDR3 extends over 14 amino acids. CDR3 sequence (DNA): TGTGCCACCAGCAGAGATTTGGAAGGCTACGAGCAGCACTTC. Its protein product is CATSRDLEGYEQHF.

CDR3 sequence reads: CASVPHTSGRKTEAFF. The CDR3 region has the DNA TGTGCTAGTGTTCCTCATACATCGGGGCGGAAGACTGAAGCTTTCTTT. The gene calls are TRBV12-5 and TRBJ1-1, with a possible D match to TRBD1 (5 bases). Trimming took off 7 bases at V and 5 bases at J, with 23 bases between the two ends. Germline V gene data show CDR1 as LGHNT and CDR2 as FRNRAP. This CDR3 comprises 16 residues. Variable domain in full (rest from reference TRBV12-5 and TRBJ1-1): DARVTQTPRHKVTEMGQEVTMRCQPILGHNTVFWYRQTMMQGLELLAYFRNRAPLDDSGMPKDRFSAEMPDATLATLKIQPSEPRDSAVYFCASVPHTSGRKTEAFFGQGTRLTVV.

This clonotype was detected many times. This could be a read error, since a much larger clone is one nucleotide away. The chain couples TRBV5-1 to TRBJ2-5, with D tentatively TRBD2 (5 bases). The CDR3 totals 14 residues. Germline assignment: CDR1 SGHRS and CDR2 YFSETQ. CDR3 in DNA: TGCGCCGGCAGCGGTGGGAGAGGAAGAGAGACCCAGTACTTC. It specifies CAGSGGRGRETQYF.

This clonotype was detected ten times or more. The chain uses TRBV10-2 and TRBJ2-7; D not certain. The V and J ends lost 4 bases and 3 bases respectively, with 13 bases between them. There are 14 residues in the CDR3. The germline V gene has CDR1 WSHSY and CDR2 SAAADI. DNA for the CDR3: TGCGCCAGCAGTGGGACCTCGAAAGGCTACGAGCAGTACTTC. Residues: CASSGTSKGYEQYF.

This sequence joins TRBV28 and TRBJ1-3, with D unclear. Per the germline V gene, CDR1 is MDHEN and CDR2 is SYDVKM. Trimming took off 9 bases at V and 0 bases at J, with 18 bases between the two ends. The CDR3 sequence is 16 residues long. This chain's CDR3 is CASPRLYSGSGNTIYF. As DNA, the CDR3 is TGTGCCAGTCCTAGACTCTATAGTGGCTCTGGAAACACCATATATTTT.

By share of the sample, this clonotype is medium-sized. This chain connects TRBV19 to TRBJ2-3; 8 positions agree with TRBD2. CDR1 and CDR2 from the germline V gene are LNHDA and SQIVND (reference sequence). This CDR3 comprises 14 residues. Trimming took 3 bases from V and 5 from J; bases not matched to a gene: 4. CDR3 sequence: CASSIQLAGDTQYF. CDR3 sequence (DNA): TGTGCCAGTAGTATTCAGCTAGCGGGAGATACGCAGTATTTT. The full variable domain, its missing parts supplied by reference TRBV19 and TRBJ2-3, is DGGITQSPKYLFRKEGQNVTLSCEQNLNHDAMYWYRQDPGQGLRLIYYSQIVNDFQKGDIAEGYSVSREKKESFPLTVTSAQKNPTAFYLCASSIQLAGDTQYFGPGTRLTVL.

The genes are TRBV20-1 and TRBJ2-5; D ambiguous. The CDR3 has 12 amino acids. V gave up 3 bases and J gave up 4 bases, with 9 bases separating them. The V gene's germline CDR1 is DFQATT and CDR2 SNEGSKA (reference sequence). CDR3 DNA sequence: TGCAGTGCTAGCCGAAGGGCAGAGACCCAGTACTTC. Amino acid sequence: CSASRRAETQYF.

This clonotype was counted ten times or more. A much larger clonotype is one base distant, so this may be a read error. The V call is TRBV29-1, the J call TRBJ2-1; 10 nucleotides line up with TRBD2. With 5 bases clipped from V and 8 bases from J, the junction kept 6 bases outside the gene matches. CDR1 and CDR2 (germline): SQVTM, ANQGSEA. The CDR3 extends over 13 amino acids. The CDR3 region is CSVKTSGKYEQFF. The CDR3 coding sequence is TGCAGCGTTAAAACTAGCGGGAAATATGAGCAGTTCTTC.

This clonotype was counted a single time. The chain joins TRBV28 to TRBJ2-1; D not certain. Germline lookup yields CDR1 MDHEN and CDR2 SYDVKM. V lost 5 bases, J lost 10 bases, and 12 bases lay in between. The CDR3 contains 12 residues. The CDR3 region has the DNA TGTGCCAGCAGTCCCCGTTCGTACGAGCAGTTCTTC. Amino acid sequence: CASSPRSYEQFF.

In the case of this clonotype: The junction does not match germline at one end; this may be a read error. This rearrangement joins TRBV5-1 to TRBJ2-1; TRBD1 matches 7 bases. The CDR3 loop spans 17 amino acids. Germline V gene sequence: CDR1 SGHRS, CDR2 YFSETQ. This chain's CDR3 is CASSLALTGISYNEQLF. DNA of the CDR3: TGCGCCAGCAGCTTGGCCCTGACAGGGATTAGCTACAATGAGCAGTTATTC.

This clonotype appeared once. V gene TRBV28 combines with J gene TRBJ2-3; D ambiguous. CDR3 length: 16 residues. Germline CDR1 MDHEN, CDR2 SYDVKM. The CDR3 nucleotides read TGTCCCATCAGTTTGCTCCGGACGAGAAGCACAGATACGCAGTATTTT. This encodes CPISLLRTRSTDTQYF.

About this clonotype: Compared with germline, one end of the junction differs, possibly owing to a read error. This rearrangement joins TRBV2 to TRBJ2-1; 12 bases align to TRBD2. The CDR3 is 15 amino acids. CDR1 is SNHLY and CDR2 is FYNNEI in the germline V gene. CDR3 in amino acids: CDSSGLAGSYNEQFF. The CDR3, as DNA: TGTGACAGCAGTGGACTAGCGGGATCATATAATGAGCAGTTCTTC.

On this clonotype: Relative to the germline gene, one junction end is altered; a read error may explain this. The CDR3 here is CASSQDLARGRGLNEQLF. The CDR3 bases are TGTGCCAGCAGCCAAGACTTGGCTAGAGGGAGGGGATTGAATGAGCAGCTCTTC. This chain links TRBV3-1 with TRBJ2-1, with TRBD2 matching over 7 bases. Germline V lookup: CDR1 LGHDT, CDR2 YNNKEL (reference sequence). The CDR3 is 18 residues long.

This clonotype was detected many times. The CDR3 nucleotides read TGTGCCAGCGCAAAGTCTCAGAACTATGGCTACACCTTC. Translated, it gives CASAKSQNYGYTF. V and J are TRBV19 and TRBJ1-2; D is undetermined. CDR1 and CDR2 from the germline V gene are LNHDA and SQIVND (reference sequence). V was cut by 9 bases and J by 2 bases, with 13 bases left in between. The CDR3 spans 13 residues.

This clonotype was counted ten times or more. V usage is TRBV5-1 and J usage is TRBJ2-1, with a tentative D call TRBD2 (5 bases). Germline lookup yields CDR1 SGHRS and CDR2 YFSETQ. Trimming stripped 3 bases from V and 2 bases from J, with 15 bases between. This CDR3 comprises 16 residues. The CDR3 DNA follows: TGCGCCAGCAGCTACGGAGGTCGGAGCGCCTACAATGAGCAGTTCTTC. Its translation: CASSYGGRSAYNEQFF.

The rearrangement links TRBV9 to TRBJ1-1; D is perhaps TRBD1 (5 bases). The germline V and J ends were trimmed by 0 bases and 11 bases, with 11 bases remaining between them. This CDR3 spans 12 amino acids. Germline CDR1 SGDLS, CDR2 YYNGEE. In nucleotides, the CDR3 is TGTGCCAGCAGCGTAGATGGGGCGGGGGCTTTCTTT. This codes for CASSVDGAGAFF.

The V call is TRBV28, the J call TRBJ2-7; a weak D match, TRBD1 (6 bases). In germline, CDR1 is MDHEN, CDR2 SYDVKM. V lost 10 bases to trimming and J lost 3 bases, with 16 bases between them. This CDR3 comprises 13 residues. CDR3 residues: CAIPPGTHYEQYF. CDR3 nucleotides: TGTGCCATCCCACCCGGGACACACTACGAGCAGTACTTC. Variable domain in full (rest from reference TRBV28 and TRBJ2-7): DVKVTQSSRYLVKRTGEKVFLECVQDMDHENMFWYRQDPGLGLRLIYFSYDVKMKEKGDIPEGYSVSREKKERFSLILESASTNQTSMYLCAIPPGTHYEQYFGPGTRLTVT.

At least ten counts were recorded for this clonotype. This clone may be a read error of a much larger clone one base away. V and J are TRBV6-4 and TRBJ1-1, with 7 bases matching TRBD1. The CDR3 runs to 13 residues. Germline trimming cut 6 bases from V and 3 bases from J; bases unmatched to any gene: 4. Per the germline V gene, CDR1 is MRHNA and CDR2 is SNTAGT. CDR3 nucleotides: TGTGCCAGCAGAGCCACAGGGGACACTGAAGCTTTCTTT. Translating it yields CASRATGDTEAFF.

Comment on this clonotype: This may come from a read error, since a much larger clone is one base off. The CDR3 nucleotides read TGCGCCAGCAGCCAAGCGGACGAGTCTAAAGAGACCCAGTACTTC. Protein sequence: CASSQADESKETQYF. V gene TRBV4-3 combines with J gene TRBJ2-5, with no clear D. This CDR3 has 15 residues. V shed 1 base and J shed 3 bases, with 12 bases lying between them. The germline CDR1 and CDR2 sequences are LGHNA and YSLEER.